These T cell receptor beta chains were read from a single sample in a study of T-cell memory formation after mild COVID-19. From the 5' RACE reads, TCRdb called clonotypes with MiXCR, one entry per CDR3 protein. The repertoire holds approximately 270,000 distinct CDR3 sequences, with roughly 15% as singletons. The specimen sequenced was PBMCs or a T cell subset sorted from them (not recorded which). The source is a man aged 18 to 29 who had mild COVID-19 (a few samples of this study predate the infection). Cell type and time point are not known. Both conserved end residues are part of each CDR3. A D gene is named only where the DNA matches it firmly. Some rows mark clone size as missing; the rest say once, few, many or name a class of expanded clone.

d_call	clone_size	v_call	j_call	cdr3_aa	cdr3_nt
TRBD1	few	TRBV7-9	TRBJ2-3	CATLGTGGPDTQYF	TGTGCCACCCTGGGGACAGGGGGCCCAGATACGCAGTATTTT
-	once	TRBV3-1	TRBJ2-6	CASSLPGDWGGSGANVLTF	TGTGCCAGCAGCCTCCCCGGGGACTGGGGCGGTTCTGGGGCCAACGTCCTGACTTTC
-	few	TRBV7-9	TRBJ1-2	CASSLSLRENYGYTF	TGTGCCAGCAGCTTATCTCTCCGAGAAAACTATGGCTACACCTTC
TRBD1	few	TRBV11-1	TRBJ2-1	CASSSQAGQGQFF	TGTGCCAGCAGTTCCCAGGCGGGACAGGGTCAGTTCTTC
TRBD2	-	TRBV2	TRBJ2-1	CASSEAGTSGGARQFF	TGTGCCAGCAGTGAAGCTGGGACTAGCGGGGGGGCACGGCAGTTCTTC
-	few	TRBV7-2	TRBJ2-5	CASRGTMGAETQYF	TGTGCCAGCAGGGGGACCATGGGGGCAGAGACCCAGTACTTC
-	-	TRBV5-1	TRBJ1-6	CASSLRALGNSPLHF	TGCGCCAGCAGCTTGCGTGCATTAGGCAATTCACCCCTCCACTTT
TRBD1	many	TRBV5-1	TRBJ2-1	CASSSQGVGNEQFF	TGCGCCAGCAGCTCACAGGGGGTAGGTAATGAGCAGTTCTTC
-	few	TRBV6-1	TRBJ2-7	CASLSPPGEQYF	TGTGCCAGCTTGTCCCCCCCAGGCGAGCAGTACTTC
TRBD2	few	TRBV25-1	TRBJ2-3	CASSGTSGGALDTQYF	TGTGCCAGCAGTGGGACTAGCGGGGGGGCCTTGGATACGCAGTATTTT
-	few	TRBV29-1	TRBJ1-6	CSVEEPPTSSPLHF	TGCAGCGTTGAAGAACCACCAACTAGCTCACCCCTCCACTTT
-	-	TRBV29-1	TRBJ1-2	CSVVYPGLYGYTF	TGCAGCGTTGTTTATCCAGGCCTCTATGGCTACACCTTC
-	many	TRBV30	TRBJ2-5	CAWRTAHQETQYF	TGTGCCTGGAGGACAGCCCATCAAGAGACCCAGTACTTC
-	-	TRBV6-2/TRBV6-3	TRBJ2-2	CASTRGNTGELFF	TGTGCCAGCACCCGGGGGAACACCGGGGAGCTGTTTTTT
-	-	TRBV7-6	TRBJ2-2	CASSLFGGELFF	TGTGCCAGCAGCTTATTTGGCGGGGAGCTGTTTTTT
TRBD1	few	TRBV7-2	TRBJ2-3	CASSKFGTGEDTQYF	TGTGCCAGCAGCAAATTTGGGACAGGGGAGGATACGCAGTATTTT
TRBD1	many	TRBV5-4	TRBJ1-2	CASSLDRESGYTF	TGTGCCAGCAGCCTGGACAGGGAATCTGGCTACACCTTC
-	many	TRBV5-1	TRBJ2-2	CASSLTRENGELFF	TGCGCCAGCAGCTTGACCAGGGAAAACGGGGAGCTGTTTTTT
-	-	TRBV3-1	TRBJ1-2	CASSLQTMYGYTF	TGTGCCAGCAGCCTACAGACTATGTATGGCTACACCTTC
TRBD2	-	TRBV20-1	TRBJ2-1	CSARTLAGGYNEQFF	TGCAGTGCCCGTACCCTAGCGGGGGGCTACAATGAGCAGTTCTTC
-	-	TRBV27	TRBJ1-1	CASTVTGAFMNTEAFF	TGTGCCAGCACTGTGACAGGAGCCTTCATGAACACTGAAGCTTTCTTT
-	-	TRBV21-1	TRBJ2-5	CASSKDVDQETQYF	TGTGCCAGCAGCAAAGATGTGGACCAAGAGACCCAGTACTTC
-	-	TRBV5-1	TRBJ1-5	CASAPRPGDSNQPQHF	TGCGCCAGCGCCCCTCGTCCGGGTGATAGCAATCAGCCCCAGCATTTT
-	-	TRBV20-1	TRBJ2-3	CSARDSLDTQYF	TGCAGTGCTAGAGATAGCCTGGATACGCAGTATTTT
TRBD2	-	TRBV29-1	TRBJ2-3	CSVQLAGGSDTQYF	TGCAGCGTTCAGTTAGCGGGGGGCTCAGATACGCAGTATTTT
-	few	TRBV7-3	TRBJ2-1	CASSSDPASYNEQFF	TGTGCCAGCAGCTCGGACCCCGCCTCCTACAATGAGCAGTTCTTC
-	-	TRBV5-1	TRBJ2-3	CASRRDDGEDTQYF	TGCGCCAGCAGGCGGGACGACGGGGAAGATACGCAGTATTTT
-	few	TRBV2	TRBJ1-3	CASSADYSGNTIYF	TGTGCCAGCAGTGCGGATTACTCTGGAAACACCATATATTTT
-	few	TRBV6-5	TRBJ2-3	CASSYSSGGPRDTQYF	TGTGCCAGCAGTTACTCCTCGGGGGGCCCGAGGGATACGCAGTATTTT
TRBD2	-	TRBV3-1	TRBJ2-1	CASSSRGDNEQFF	TGTGCCAGCAGCTCCCGGGGGGACAATGAGCAGTTCTTC
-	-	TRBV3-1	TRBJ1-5	CASSVDTSNQPQHF	TGTGCCAGCAGCGTGGACACGAGCAATCAGCCCCAGCATTTT
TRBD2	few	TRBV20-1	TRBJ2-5	CSAIRRGGRETQYF	TGCAGTGCTATTAGGCGGGGGGGCCGGGAGACCCAGTACTTC
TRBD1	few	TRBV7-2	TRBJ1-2	CASSLTTGFRYGYTF	TGTGCCAGCAGCTTAACGACAGGGTTTCGCTATGGCTACACCTTC
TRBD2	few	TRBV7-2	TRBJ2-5	CASSWTSGGGETQYF	TGTGCCAGCAGCTGGACTAGCGGGGGAGGAGAGACCCAGTACTTC
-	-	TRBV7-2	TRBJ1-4	CASSLTITDEKLFF	TGTGCCAGCAGCTTAACCATTACCGATGAAAAACTGTTTTTT
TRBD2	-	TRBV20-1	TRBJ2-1	CSARDPGGSYNEQFF	TGCAGTGCTAGAGACCCGGGGGGCTCCTACAATGAGCAGTTCTTC
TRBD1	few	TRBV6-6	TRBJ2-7	CASSYQIPGQGYEQYF	TGTGCCAGCAGCTACCAGATTCCGGGACAGGGTTACGAGCAGTACTTC
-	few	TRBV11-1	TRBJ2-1	CASSLEYSDEQFF	TGTGCCAGCAGCTTAGAATACTCGGATGAGCAGTTCTTC
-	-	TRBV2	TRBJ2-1	CASSEPGPEQFF	TGTGCCAGCAGTGAACCAGGGCCTGAGCAGTTCTTC
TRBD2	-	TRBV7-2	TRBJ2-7	CASSLGAGGIYEQYF	TGTGCCAGCAGCTTAGGAGCGGGGGGGATCTACGAGCAGTACTTC
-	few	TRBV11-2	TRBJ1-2	CASSLGLDGYTF	TGTGCCAGCAGCTTGGGACTTGATGGCTACACCTTC
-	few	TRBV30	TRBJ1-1	CAWSVPRIMNTEAFF	TGTGCCTGGAGTGTACCACGGATTATGAACACTGAAGCTTTCTTT